Each of the 25 T cell receptor beta chains below was sequenced from the same sample in a study of T cells after yellow fever vaccination. From the 5' RACE reads, TCRdb called clonotypes with MiXCR, one entry per CDR3 protein. The profile shows approximately 31,000 distinct CDR3 sequences, more than 9% of them singletons. The sequenced sample was PBMCs, either bulk or a sorted T-cell subset (CD4+, CD8+, memory, or dextramer-sorted; not recorded which), obtained approximately 15 days after the first yellow fever vaccination. Every receptor here comes from a man between 18 and 35 years old who received the YFV17D yellow fever vaccine.

This clonotype has ten or more counts. The gene calls are TRBV7-2 and TRBJ2-5; 9 positions match TRBD1. CDR3 length: 15 amino acids. With 5 bases clipped from V and 5 bases from J, the junction kept 9 bases outside the gene matches. Germline assignment: CDR1 SGHTA and CDR2 FQGNSA. CDR3 sequence (DNA): TGTGCCAGCAGCACCAACAGGGGGCCGGAGGAGACCCAGTACTTC. It encodes CASSTNRGPEETQYF.

The chain joins TRBV9 to TRBJ2-3, with 10 bases that match TRBD2. CDR1 is SGDLS, CDR2 YYNGEE, per germline. The length of the CDR3 is 16 residues. V was pared by 4 bases and J by 3 bases, with 8 bases of the junction left unmatched. CDR3: CASSRYSGGITDTQYF. In DNA form, the CDR3 reads TGTGCCAGCAGCAGATATAGCGGGGGGATTACAGATACGCAGTATTTT.

The chain joins TRBV9 to TRBJ2-5; possibly TRBD1 or TRBD2 for D (5 bases each). In germline, CDR1 is SGDLS, CDR2 YYNGEE. CDR3 length equals 13 residues. Trimming shortened V by 5 bases and J by 2 bases, and 10 bases separated the two germline ends. The CDR3 region is CASSGGRQETQYF. The CDR3 nucleotides are TGTGCCAGCAGTGGGGGACGTCAAGAGACCCAGTACTTC.

This clonotype was recorded at least ten times. The chain carries TRBV7-6 and TRBJ2-7; D might be TRBD2 (6 bases). Germline lookup yields CDR1 SGHVS and CDR2 FNYEAQ. Trimming shortened V by 4 bases and J by 5 bases, and 15 bases separated the two germline ends. CDR3 length: 14 amino acids. The CDR3 coding sequence is TGTGCCAGCAGCTCAGTTCGGGGGTACCACGAGCAGTACTTC. Translating gives CASSSVRGYHEQYF.

There are many counts of this clonotype. The chain recombines TRBV20-1 with TRBJ1-1; possibly TRBD1 for D (6 bases). Trimming cost V 7 bases and J 4 bases, with 13 bases left between them. CDR3 size: 12 residues. From germline, CDR1 is DFQATT and CDR2 SNEGSKA (reference sequence). The CDR3 DNA reads TGCAGTGTAAACCCAGGGGTCACTGAAGCTTTCTTT. Its protein product is CSVNPGVTEAFF.

This clonotype was seen many times. The gene calls are TRBV5-1 and TRBJ2-3; 9 nucleotides line up with TRBD2. CDR1 SGHRS and CDR2 YFSETQ come from the germline V gene. Trimming at V came to 5 bases and at J to 3 bases, leaving 4 bases not matched to a gene. This CDR3 has 14 amino acids. CDR3 protein: CASRVSGGTDTQYF. The CDR3 bases are TGCGCCAGCAGAGTCAGCGGGGGGACAGATACGCAGTATTTT.

The chain couples TRBV7-2 to TRBJ2-7, with a weak D call TRBD2 (5 bases). V was cut by 4 bases and J by 7 bases, with 14 bases left in between. Germline V gives CDR1 SGHTA, CDR2 FQGNSA. CDR3 size: 13 residues. DNA for the CDR3: TGTGCCAGCAGCTCGCGTCGGGGAAGTGAGCAGTACGTC. This translates into CASSSRRGSEQYV.

In its sample, this clonotype was seen many times. This sequence joins TRBV20-1 and TRBJ2-2; unclear D gene. Germline V gives CDR1 DFQATT, CDR2 SNEGSKA (reference sequence). This CDR3 is built from 13 residues. V dropped 5 bases and J dropped 1 base, with 8 bases sitting between them. DNA for the CDR3: TGCAGTGCTCGCCGCGGGAACACCGGGGAGCTGTTTTTT. Its protein is CSARRGNTGELFF.

This clonotype is medium-sized in the sample. This chain connects TRBV4-2 to TRBJ1-6; 9 bases map to TRBD1. The germline V gene has CDR1 LGHNA and CDR2 YNFKEQ. The CDR3 runs 15 residues. Trimming cost V 0 bases and J 9 bases; bases outside gene matches: 3. CDR3: CASSQENRGPSPLHF. The CDR3 coding sequence is TGTGCCAGCAGCCAAGAGAACAGGGGGCCTTCACCCCTCCACTTT.

As regards this clonotype: A much larger clone lies one base from this, so it may be a read error. V is TRBV7-2 and J is TRBJ2-2, with 7 bases that match TRBD2. CDR3 length: 13 amino acids. Germline V gives CDR1 SGHTA, CDR2 FQGNSA. CDR3 nucleotide sequence: TGTGCCAGCACGCGGGGGAACACCGTGGAGCTGTTTTTT. Protein: CASTRGNTVELFF.

This clonotype was counted at least ten times. The chain has TRBV5-6 and TRBJ2-7, with TRBD2 as a possible D gene (5 bases). This CDR3 has 16 amino acids. Germline lookup yields CDR1 SGHDT and CDR2 YYEEEE. V was cut by 2 bases and J by 8 bases, with 23 bases left in between. The DNA for the CDR3 is TGTGCCAGCAGCTTTGAATCTTTCCGGGATAGGGATCAGCAGTACTTC. It codes for CASSFESFRDRDQQYF. The full variable domain, its missing parts supplied by reference TRBV5-6 and TRBJ2-7, is DAGVTQSPTHLIKTRGQQVTLRCSPKSGHDTVSWYQQALGQGPQFIFQYYEEEERQRGNFPDRFSGHQFPNYSSELNVNALLLGDSALYLCASSFESFRDRDQQYFGPGTRLTVT.

This clonotype has at least ten counts. The chain combines TRBV5-5 with TRBJ2-6; D call uncertain. Trimming removed 2 bases at V and 0 bases at J, with 6 bases between. Per the germline V gene, CDR1 is SGHKS and CDR2 is YYEKEE (reference sequence). The CDR3 is made up of 15 amino acids. CDR3 nucleotides: TGTGCCAGCAGCTTCGGTAACTCTGGGGCCAACGTCCTGACTTTC. It is translated as CASSFGNSGANVLTF.

With regard to this clonotype: With a much larger clone just one base away, this may be a read error. The chain joins TRBV2 to TRBJ2-1; possible D gene TRBD2, 5 bases. The CDR3 is 14 residues long. Trimming shortened V by 6 bases and J by 5 bases, and 14 bases separated the two germline ends. CDR1 and CDR2 from the germline V gene are SNHLY and FYNNEI. CDR3 residues: CASRGSSAHNEQFF. DNA for the CDR3: TGTGCCAGCAGGGGGAGTAGCGCCCACAATGAGCAGTTCTTC. Variable domain in full (rest from reference TRBV2 and TRBJ2-1): EPEVTQTPSHQVTQMGQEVILRCVPISNHLYFYWYRQILGQKVEFLVSFYNNEISEKSEIFDDQFSVERPDGSNFTLKIRSTKLEDSAMYFCASRGSSAHNEQFFGPGTRLTVL.

Points on this clonotype: This may be a read error: a much more frequent sequence differs by one nucleotide. The chain combines TRBV5-1 with TRBJ2-3; 7 bases line up with TRBD2. This CDR3 is built from 14 residues. The germline V gene encodes CDR1 SGHRS and CDR2 YFSETQ. The CDR3 DNA reads TGCGCCAGCAGGAGCGGGGCTAGCACAGATACGAAGTATTTT. Its protein is CASRSGASTDTKYF.

At least ten counts were recorded for this clonotype. The chain couples TRBV4-3 to TRBJ1-4; 9 bases match TRBD1. Trimming removed 1 base from V and 5 bases from J; junction bases left unmatched: 5. CDR1 LGHNA and CDR2 YSLEER come from the germline V gene. The CDR3 is 16 amino acids. CDR3 amino acids: CASSQAPGTGNEKLFF. DNA of the CDR3: TGCGCCAGCAGCCAAGCCCCCGGGACAGGGAATGAAAAACTGTTTTTT.

This clonotype was seen ten or more times. This rearrangement joins TRBV12-5 to TRBJ2-5; TRBD2 agrees at 8 bases. The length of the CDR3 is 13 residues. The ends lost 4 bases at V and 2 bases at J; junction bases unmatched: 0. Germline V gives CDR1 LGHNT, CDR2 FRNRAP. The CDR3 reads CASGSSGQETQYF. The CDR3 DNA follows: TGTGCTAGTGGTTCTAGCGGGCAAGAGACCCAGTACTTC.

This clonotype has ten or more counts. J is TRBJ2-5 and V is TRBV5-1; weak D call: TRBD1 (5 bases). The germline gives CDR1 SGHRS, CDR2 YFSETQ. V lost 1 base and J lost 4, with 11 bases in between. The CDR3 has 14 amino acids. CDR3 in amino acids: CASSLIQGRETQYF. DNA of the CDR3: TGCGCCAGCAGCTTGATTCAGGGCCGAGAGACCCAGTACTTC.

Within the sample, this clonotype is large (0.1 to 1%). DNA of the CDR3: TGCAGTGCTAGGACAGGGATCCGCTACGAGCAGTACTTC. Translated: CSARTGIRYEQYF. The chain links TRBV20-1 to TRBJ2-7; TRBD1 matches 7 bases. The J segment lost 3 bases and the V segment lost 3 bases, leaving 5 bases of the junction unmatched. Germline V gene lookup returns CDR1 DFQATT and CDR2 SNEGSKA (reference sequence). The CDR3 is 13 amino acids.

On this clonotype: Just one base apart from a much larger clone, this may be a read error. The gene calls are TRBV12-3 or TRBV12-4 and TRBJ1-5, with D unresolved. V was clipped by 3 bases and J by 7 bases, with 7 bases between them. The CDR3 totals 12 residues. The CDR3 reads CASSFPKQPQHF. For the CDR3, the DNA is TGTGCCAGCAGTTTTCCCAAGCAGCCCCAGCATTTT.

With regard to this clonotype: A much larger clone lies a single base off, so this may be a read error. The chain joins TRBV9 to TRBJ1-3; a possible D gene is TRBD1 (6 bases). Trimming shortened V by 4 bases and J by 4 bases, and 18 bases separated the two germline ends. This CDR3 is built from 16 residues. The V gene's germline CDR1 is SGDLS and CDR2 YYNGEE. The CDR3 loop reads CASSLRWGAAGNTIYF. CDR3 DNA: TGTGCCAGCAGCCTACGTTGGGGGGCCGCAGGAAACACCATATATTTT.

The CDR3 region has the DNA TGTGCCAGCAGTTACGCCCGACAGGGGACGGGCTACACCTTC. The encoded protein is CASSYARQGTGYTF. The chain combines TRBV6-5 with TRBJ1-2; 8 positions agree with TRBD1. Germline trimming cut 2 bases from V and 8 bases from J; bases unmatched to any gene: 7. CDR1 is MNHEY and CDR2 is SVGAGI in the germline V gene. The CDR3 totals 14 residues.

In its sample, this clonotype was seen many times. The chain uses TRBV5-1 and TRBJ1-2; D perhaps matches TRBD1 (5 bases). V lost 2 bases and J 1 base, leaving 15 bases between the germline ends. The germline V gene has CDR1 SGHRS and CDR2 YFSETQ. The CDR3 is made up of 16 amino acids. Here the CDR3 reads CASSFNSGRYNYGYTF. The CDR3 region has the DNA TGCGCCAGCAGCTTTAATTCGGGACGGTATAACTATGGCTACACCTTC. The full variable domain, rest sourced from reference TRBV5-1 and TRBJ1-2, is KAGVTQTPRYLIKTRGQQVTLSCSPISGHRSVSWYQQTPGQGLQFLFEYFSETQRNKGNFPGRFSGRQFSNSRSEMNVSTLELGDSALYLCASSFNSGRYNYGYTFGSGTRLTVV.

In its sample, this clonotype was seen a few times. This chain uses TRBV5-1 with TRBJ1-1; D is uncertain. The CDR3 is 15 residues long. The germline gives CDR1 SGHRS, CDR2 YFSETQ. Trimming cost V 0 bases and J 4 bases, with 13 bases left between them. The CDR3 bases are TGCGCCAGCAGCTTGGAGGCCGGGTTCAGCACTGAAGCTTTCTTT. As protein: CASSLEAGFSTEAFF.

This clonotype showed up many times. The chain recombines TRBV5-1 with TRBJ2-7, with 7 bases fitting TRBD1. The length of the CDR3 is 14 residues. The junction had 5 bases not matched to a gene; V was cut back by 3 bases and J by 2 bases. CDR1 is SGHRS, CDR2 YFSETQ, per germline. The CDR3 DNA is TGCGCCAGCAGCTCCGTGACAGGGACCTACGAGCAGTACTTC. Residues: CASSSVTGTYEQYF.

This clonotype occurred many times. This chain joins TRBV29-1 and TRBJ1-1; unclear D gene. The CDR3 sequence is 14 residues long. Trimming left V 0 bases short and J 3 bases short, with 11 bases between. Germline V gene sequence: CDR1 SQVTM, CDR2 ANQGSEA. The CDR3: CSVEDNRPDTEAFF. CDR3 sequence (DNA): TGCAGCGTTGAAGATAACCGACCGGACACTGAAGCTTTCTTT.